This T cell receptor beta chain came from a study of blood T cell repertoires in COVID-19 (TCRdb year 2020). General notes on the study: Samples from collaborators originated in the United States, Italy and Spain and spanned both the acute and convalescent phases of COVID-19. The dataset comprised deeply sampled blood TCRbeta repertoires from subjects exposed to, actively infected with, or recovered from COVID-19. HLA class I and class II types, where available, came from metadata supplied by the sample provider rather than from assay-based typing. The repertoires were made available in a free public database intended to serve as a resource for research on the immune response to SARS-CoV-2. The material from the prospective study consisted of cDNA or gDNA derived from T cells, B-cell-depleted T cells, or PBMCs. The sample metadata nearly always contained a de-identified subject ID, COVID-19 status, age in years and sex. The samples were drawn from the first 160 participants of the ongoing ImmuneRACE study and from some 1,300 subjects provided by 6 global collaborators. General study outcomes and caveats: How much clinical and demographic metadata was included differed by source and by participant, and the metadata was provided uncurated.

TCRbeta CDR3 regions were amplified from genomic DNA by means of the immunoSEQ Assay, a bias-controlled multiplex PCR. For the original study's pipeline: Within the assay, amplification of reference gene primers was used to estimate how many nucleated cells each sample contained. To quantify the absolute abundance of each unique TCRbeta CDR3 rearrangement, sequence reads were collapsed and filtered. For each sample, productive Simpson clonality was calculated by taking the square root of Simpson's diversity index across productive rearrangements. TCRdb holds this immuneACCESS table with in-frame rearrangements only. Some clones are missing; in checked studies, unresolved V genes explain under half, and the rest has no known cause. The V and J calls and clone size are taken from that table; D and trimming were inferred from the DNA. The sample includes some 350,000 clones, with around nine tenths observed a single time. In total, the top ten clones hold less than 6.5% of the sample.

As to this clone: Its antigen is unknown. Base-call qualities are not available, and no considerably larger clone is one nucleotide away.

Participants in the prospective study were enrolled through a virtual design, were aged roughly 18 to 100 years, and lived in about 25 United States geographic areas. Cohort assignment in the prospective study relied on participant-reported clinical history from a screening survey and a study questionnaire. For ImmuneRACE Cohort 3, a participant was defined as recovered based on two consecutive negative NP/OP PCR tests, clearance by a healthcare professional, or resolution of symptoms. In the prospective study, mobile phlebotomists collected whole blood, serum and a nasopharyngeal or oropharyngeal swab from each participant. Participants in the prospective study had the option to provide additional blood draws and questionnaires over an approximately 2-month period. Blood samples from the prospective study were shipped frozen or at room temperature prior to DNA extraction. In the germline V gene, CDR1 corresponds to SGHRS and CDR2 to YFSETQ. Reading from cysteine to phenylalanine, the CDR3 counts 15 amino acids. Only the CDR3 DNA is retained, 45 bases long and in frame from the first base. V loses 4 bases, J loses 0 bases, and the germline ends lie 13 bases apart.

This receptor was obtained from a man younger than 45 who had recovered from COVID-19. Rearrangement joined TRBV5-1 to TRBJ1-1; the D gene lacks a confident call. Material: PBMCs or T cells enriched from blood (not recorded which). The CDR3 has the sequence CASSLMGGVNTEAFF. The DNA reads TGCGCCAGCAGCCTCATGGGCGGGGTGAACACTGAAGCTTTCTTT.